This T cell receptor (beta chain) was profiled in a study of OX40 agonist ivuxolimab in advanced cancers. Study as a whole: Ivuxolimab is an agonistic anti-OX40 (CD134) antibody, and patients were treated with it. Six ivuxolimab dose levels, 0.01 to 10 mg/kg, were given intravenously every 2 weeks. Dose-escalation patients' cancers were hepatocellular carcinoma, melanoma, renal cell or head and neck cancer.

The CDR3 covers 16 residues. Germline V CDR1 and CDR2: SGHRS, YFSETQ. J was trimmed by 8 bases and V by 0 bases; bases with no gene match: 11. This clone came up a few times. Only in-frame clones appear in the TCRdb table, and some are missing; sequencing was by immunoSEQ multiplex PCR. The data show around 49,000 clones, about 75% seen once. The sample consisted of CD4+ or CD8+ T cells sorted from blood, taken in a trial of the OX40 agonist ivuxolimab. This chain links TRBV5-1 with TRBJ1-3, with 7 positions matching TRBD1. The receptor was derived from an adult with an advanced solid tumor such as melanoma, head and neck, liver or kidney cancer. This CDR3 reads CASSLAVDREGDTIYF. The CDR3 DNA reads as TGCGCCAGCAGCTTGGCGGTTGACAGGGAAGGAGACACCATATATTTT.